This is a list of T cell receptor beta chains from one sample in a study of vaccination and CD4 T cells after COVID-19. Via MiXCR, TCRdb re-called the PCR reads, giving one row per CDR3 protein. Found here are tens of thousands of distinct CDR3 sequences, around 28% of them singletons; the top ten hold 7% to 7.5%. The antigens for these receptors are not known. Material: CD4+ T cells from blood, cultured in vitro, obtained about 7 months after SARS-CoV-2 vaccination. The receptor source for this set is a human donor who had recovered from COVID-19. Both conserved end residues are trimmed from each CDR3. The order of the fields is clone size, J gene, V gene, CDR3 protein. Some rows mark clone size as missing; the rest say once, few, many or name a class of expanded clone.

few,TRBJ2-7,TRBV19,ASSQGTEQY
.,TRBJ2-1,TRBV5-4,ASSLWGQGGHNEQF
once,TRBJ2-7,TRBV18,ASSTGTKDEQY
.,TRBJ2-2,TRBV7-6,ASSLAGNTGELF
.,TRBJ1-1,TRBV5-4,ASSLDRNTEAF
.,TRBJ2-5,TRBV5-1,ASSPLPRETQY
few,TRBJ2-3,TRBV7-3,ASSFSGFTDTQY
few,TRBJ2-3,TRBV20-1,SSEGVSTDTQY
once,TRBJ2-7,TRBV20-1,SARRQLLPSSYEQY
few,TRBJ2-2,TRBV7-2,ASSLEGRLF
few,TRBJ2-1,TRBV28,ASSYPGLAGVNNEQF
.,TRBJ2-5,TRBV10-3,AISGRDGEVETQY
few,TRBJ1-1,TRBV7-9,ASSRETGIGAF
few,TRBJ1-6,TRBV20-1,SAKSPGSPLH
many,TRBJ1-6,TRBV7-9,ASSNTGDLSPLH
few,TRBJ1-6,TRBV28,ASSISDRYNSPLH
few,TRBJ2-5,TRBV20-1,SAPPTSGSLGTQY
.,TRBJ2-7,TRBV10-3,AISVTISEDEQY
few,TRBJ1-2,TRBV6-1,ASSEDPRGYGYT
.,TRBJ2-3,TRBV7-8,ASSFGLGADTQY
.,TRBJ2-5,TRBV7-3,ASSPRRGETQY
many,TRBJ1-2,TRBV27,ASSLRRIQGADYGYT
.,TRBJ2-1,TRBV20-1,SGSDLYNEQF
.,TRBJ2-1,TRBV20-1,SAPGLAHDNEQF
many,TRBJ1-6,TRBV20-1,SARDPRGDSPLH
few,TRBJ2-3,TRBV15,ATSSRRTGTSADTQY
.,TRBJ1-5,TRBV18,ASSPLAGTNQPQH
.,TRBJ2-7,TRBV28,ASSPPGTSGRARYEQY
many,TRBJ1-2,TRBV7-9,ASSSTTGTNYGYT
few,TRBJ2-3,TRBV10-3,AIMPGQGADTQY
.,TRBJ2-7,TRBV20-1,SADPGGLADEQY
.,TRBJ2-7,TRBV24-1,ATGTGPYEQY
medium-sized,TRBJ1-6,TRBV15,ATSRDQDRGRNPLH
.,TRBJ2-5,TRBV6-1,ASGRGGRLSSQY
few,TRBJ1-1,TRBV7-2,ASSLRPGGKSTEAF
.,TRBJ2-1,TRBV10-1,ASSEYGSSYNEQF
few,TRBJ2-2,TRBV6-1,ASGGQGAGELF
few,TRBJ2-7,TRBV6-5,ASSYLKTGTLHEQY
.,TRBJ2-2,TRBV28,ASSFPGTFANTGELF
.,TRBJ2-5,TRBV30,AWTAGGGGETQY
.,TRBJ2-1,TRBV6-1,ASRTRTSIHEQF
.,TRBJ2-5,TRBV20-1,SARETSAGVDETQY
few,TRBJ2-5,TRBV4-2,ASSQTSGTHQETQY
.,TRBJ2-1,TRBV7-2,ASSSEVSYNEQF
.,TRBJ2-1,TRBV10-2,ASTRIREDNEQF
.,TRBJ1-1,TRBV4-1,ASSLAGGVSTEAF
.,TRBJ1-5,TRBV6-1,ASSAPYQPQH
.,TRBJ2-1,TRBV7-2,ASSPNVNEQF
.,TRBJ2-2,TRBV6-1,ASRSPGGTGELF
.,TRBJ2-1,TRBV29-1,SVVGGQGRYNEQF
medium-sized,TRBJ2-7,TRBV20-1,SARDVSKPYEQY
.,TRBJ2-6,TRBV28,ASTRTSLAGANVLT
few,TRBJ1-6,TRBV10-3,AISESVRSSYNSPLH
few,TRBJ1-5,TRBV6-4,ASRKTTQKGRTNQPQH